This section outlines one TCR beta chain sequence together with its context. No antigen is known for it. Base qualities were left out, and no much larger clone turns up one base away. Donors were 39 systemically healthy Caucasian individuals from Russia aged roughly 6 to 95 years. Each donor gave 8 to 10 milliliters of peripheral blood, drawn into EDTA-treated Vacutainer tubes. PBMCs were isolated by Ficoll-Paque density-gradient centrifugation, with at least 7 million obtained per sample. Total RNA, at least 6 micrograms per sample, was extracted from PBMCs with Trizol reagent. For every donor, flow cytometry on a PBMC aliquot measured the percentage of naive CD45RAhigh/CD27high T cells. CDR1 and CDR2 are read off the germline V gene as LGHNA and YSLEER. V and J lose 0 bases and 1 base, and a span of 14 bases separates them. The CDR3 starts with the cysteine, ends with the phenylalanine, and has 17 residues. Of the read, only the CDR3 DNA is kept; its 51 bases are in frame from base 1.

The sample belongs to a study of blood T cells in healthy people across ages (dated by TCRdb to the mid-2010s). Notes on the research overall: In model experiments, template switching captured roughly one uniquely barcoded TCR beta cDNA molecule for every two T cells. To avoid experimental bias, donors of different ages were distributed randomly across sequencing lanes. To track age-related changes in TCR beta repertoire diversity, the study relied on deep sequencing normalized with unique cDNA molecular identifiers. Four age groups were formed from the donors: young (average approximately 15 years), middle-aged (just under 40), aged (about 68) and long-lived (around 82). The study analyzed two additional independent replicas of 1 million unique cDNA reads from the same blood draw for two donors, one aged 18 to 30 and one aged 80 or older. On the study overall, not on this receptor specifically: Compared with the aged group, the long-lived group had more naive CD4+ T cells, fewer expanded clones and increased TCR diversity, a pattern suggesting age selection. The CMV infection status of donors was not known, potentially confounding age-related changes in expanded clonotypes. Observed TCR beta diversity correlated strongly with the percentage of naive T cells measured by flow cytometry. Since profiling was done on bulk unsorted PBMCs, naive and antigen-experienced compartments could not be conclusively compared. As age increased, observed TCR beta diversity per million T cells dropped in a roughly linear way, and a significant reduction was already evident by age roughly 40. Estimates of total diversity based on one million sequenced T cells were considered lower bounds and underestimates.

The library was prepared using 5' RACE. For sequencing, an Illumina HiSeq 2500 was employed. A second roughly 6 to 12 cycle PCR used a sample-barcoded 5' primer and a J-beta primer mix. A unique molecular identifier was introduced onto each TCR beta cDNA molecule by a template-switch 5' adaptor carrying 12 random nucleotides. Each sample yielded at least 2.5 million CDR3-containing paired-end reads. The Mint cDNA synthesis kit, primed by a TRBC-specific oligonucleotide, was used to synthesize first-strand cDNA from all RNA. After uracil-DNA glycosylase treatment, a first 18-cycle PCR used universal primers M1SS and BC2_uni_R on all cDNA. On the authors' methods: Each sample was normalized by randomly selecting 1 million high-quality reads, each carrying a distinct molecular identifier. Reads sharing molecular identifiers were discarded rather than binned into consensus sequences. MiTCR, with a Q25 quality threshold and the strictest error-elimination algorithm, was used for CDR3 identification, clonotype clustering and error correction. A nonparametric unseen species model with Euler transformation was used to estimate a lower bound on total TCR beta diversity. TCRdb reprocessed the public reads (quality trimming at Q25 with fastp, clone calling with MiXCR) and kept in-frame beta chains. CDR3 protein sequences are deduplicated, and each keeps its most common genes and DNA. TCRdb's processing, not the study's, gives the V and J calls here. The table for this sample lists 1.5 million to 2 million distinct CDR3 sequences; about 30% of them were counted only once. 7.7% of the sample is taken by the ten largest.

The sample consisted of blood. The clonotype originates from a woman aged 25 to 45 in good health. The rearranged segments are TRBV4-3 and TRBJ2-3, with the D segment possibly TRBD1 or TRBD2, each aligning over 5 bases. CDR3 reads: CASSQDPRTGRTDTQYF. The sequenced DNA is TGCGCCAGCAGCCAAGACCCCAGGACGGGGCGCACAGATACGCAGTATTTT.